The clone carrying this T cell receptor beta chain was seen at least ten times. Disease duration under 2 months; hyperthyroidism patients were aged 18 to 65. Using RNA transcripts as the source, TCR beta CDR3 regions were amplified. TCR CDR3 regions were first amplified by RT-PCR with HTBI primers. MiXCR, run by TCRdb on the multiplex PCR reads, gives a single entry per CDR3 protein. Here the sample spans 550,000 to 800,000 distinct CDR3 sequences, around 16% being singletons. After removal of 0 bases from V and 6 bases from J, the junction contained 10 bases not matched to a gene. The CDR3 consists of 17 residues. The data originate from a study of T cells in Graves' hyperthyroidism and ophthalmopathy.

Sequenced sample: blood. The chain couples TRBV12-3 or TRBV12-4 to TRBJ2-7, with TRBD2 identical over 11 bases. This TCR came from a man aged 45-65 years with Graves' hyperthyroidism. CDR3 nucleotides: TGTGCCAGCAGTTTAGCGCGGGTACTAGCGGGAGTCAGCGAGCAGTACTTC. Translation: CASSLARVLAGVSEQYF.